This TCR beta chain was found in a study of T cell responses to AZD1222 COVID-19 vaccine. CDR1 and CDR2 from the germline V gene are DFQATT and SNEGSKA (reference sequence). This CDR3 is 14 amino acids long. V was shortened by 3 bases and J by 2 bases, with 11 bases between the two germline ends. Generated by immunoSEQ multiplex PCR, the TCRdb table keeps only in-frame clones and is missing some. Here the sample spans approximately 90,000 clones, 90% being singletons. The TCR was taken from an adult in good health. The sequences come from peripheral blood, collected on day 0 of AZD1222 vaccination. The J gene is TRBJ1-3, the V gene TRBV20-1, with D possibly being TRBD1 (6 bases). The CDR3 here is CSASEDSTGNTIYF. The CDR3 DNA reads as TGCAGTGCTAGTGAGGACAGTACTGGAAACACCATATATTTT.